This TCR beta chain emerged from a study of CD8 T cells in ankylosing spondylitis (dated by TCRdb to the late 2010s). Describing the broader study: T cell receptor beta repertoires were profiled in healthy donors and ankylosing spondylitis patients so that disease-linked TCR variants could be found. The full study cohort was made up of 25 ankylosing spondylitis patients and 108 healthy donors. Peripheral blood was sampled, and synovial fluid was also collected from ankylosing spondylitis patients. What the study reported, not specific to this receptor: A TCR beta motif of several highly homologous amino acid variants appeared characteristic of blood from ankylosing spondylitis patients. The disease-linked clones had a CD8+ phenotype and were found at relatively low frequencies in peripheral blood. Some motif variants were previously reported in synovial fluid and blood of reactive arthritis patients, suggesting common disease-initiation mechanisms. According to the report, matched synovial fluid samples from ankylosing spondylitis patients were significantly enriched for the disease-linked clones.

Relative to germline, V is 0 bases shorter and J is 5 bases shorter, with 17 bases between their ends. The CDR3 sequence holds 17 residues, the cysteine and phenylalanine included. Just the 51-base CDR3 DNA is kept, in frame starting at base 1. CDR1 and CDR2 were assigned from the germline V gene as MGHRA and YSYEKL. For this clonotype: This receptor's antigen is unknown. The record has no base qualities; no much larger clone is one base away.

The sequencer listed for this sample is Illumina HiSeq 2500. Quantitative 5'-RACE with molecular barcodes was used to prepare TCR beta libraries. The original pipeline was this. A new computational method, built on a probabilistic model of VDJ rearrangement, was used to identify disease-linked TCR variants. TCRdb reworked the public reads: Q25 trimming with fastp, MiXCR clone assembly, productive beta chains retained. Entries that share a CDR3 protein sequence are merged under the most common genes and DNA. TCRdb's processing, not the authors', yielded these V and J calls. A total of approximately 350,000 distinct CDR3 sequences appear in this sample, about 15% of them only once. 1.1% of the sample goes to the ten largest clones.

The V gene is TRBV4-1 and the J gene is TRBJ2-1, with a tentative D gene TRBD2 over 7 matching bases. Sequencing was carried out using blood, either unsorted or a sorted T cell fraction (not recorded which). This clonotype was sampled from a male donor with ankylosing spondylitis or in good health (not recorded which). The CDR3 loop reads CASSQESPAGAHNEQFF. Here is the DNA: TGCGCCAGCAGCCAAGAATCCCCTGCGGGGGCCCACAATGAGCAGTTCTTC.